This TCR beta chain was recovered during a study of OX40 agonist ivuxolimab in advanced cancers. In the study overall: Ivuxolimab is a fully human IgG2 antibody that activates OX40 (CD134). Those enrolled were about 82% male, with a mean age of approximately 60 years and ages from about 20 to 90. General observations from the study: Expanded clones were, on average, more numerous in CD8+ T cells than in CD4+. By week 6 at 0.1 to 3.0 mg/kg, blood CD4+ and CD8+ T cells had expanded clonally.

Produced via immunoSEQ multiplex PCR; TCRdb's table is partial and in-frame only. The sample holds about 73,000 clones; around 80% are singletons and the top ten take approximately 2.4%. Turning to this clone: The antigen remains undetermined.

The V end was cut by 4 bases, the J end by 8 bases, with 16 bases between. Germline lookup yields CDR1 SGDLS and CDR2 YYNGEE. The CDR3 loop spans 14 amino acids. This clonotype originated in an adult with an advanced solid tumor such as melanoma, head and neck, liver or kidney cancer. The sample was CD4+ or CD8+ T cells sorted from blood, taken in a trial of the OX40 agonist ivuxolimab. The chain combines TRBV9 with TRBJ1-3; D not resolved. The CDR3 region is CASSPGPGRDTIYF. The CDR3 DNA reads as TGTGCCAGCAGCCCCGGCCCCGGTAGAGACACCATATATTTT.